This entry lists 12 T cell receptor beta chains sequenced from one sample in a study of long-term antiretroviral therapy in people with HIV. An immunoSEQ assay, version v3.0, was performed at survey level. Only in-frame clones appear in the TCRdb table, and some are missing; sequencing was by immunoSEQ multiplex PCR. The top ten hold around 16% of the sample, which has 15,000 to 20,000 clones, around 74% seen once. This sample comprised unsorted PBMCs, obtained 2.5 years before starting antiretroviral therapy. The receptors were gathered from a woman aged 45-65 years with HIV.

The chain uses TRBV5-1 and TRBJ2-5; D is unresolved. This CDR3 region has 14 residues. Trimming removed 4 bases at V and 0 bases at J, with 10 bases between. Germline-derived CDR1 and CDR2 are SGHRS and YFSETQ. The DNA for the CDR3 is TGCGCCAGCAGCCCTCCTATGGACCAAGAGACCCAGTACTTC. This encodes CASSPPMDQETQYF.

This chain connects TRBV5-4 to TRBJ2-7, with D possibly TRBD2 on 6 matching bases. The CDR3 length is 14 residues. V lost 4 bases, J lost 2 bases, and 13 bases lay in between. Germline-derived CDR1 and CDR2 are SGHNT and YYREEE (reference sequence). The CDR3 here is CASSPGGTAYEQYF. The CDR3 bases are TGTGCCAGCAGCCCCGGGGGAACGGCCTACGAGCAGTACTTC.

This clone has more than one count but fewer than ten. The chain carries TRBV5-1 and TRBJ1-4; the match to TRBD1 covers 7 bases. V gave up 4 bases and J gave up 2 bases; unmatched junction bases: 5. Germline CDR1 reads SGHRS; CDR2 reads YFSETQ. This CDR3 is 15 amino acids long. The CDR3 sequence is CASSDSGQTNEKLFF. The CDR3 DNA is TGCGCCAGCAGCGACTCGGGACAGACTAATGAAAAACTGTTTTTT.

Here the CDR3 reads CASSLTGGNTEAFF. The CDR3 bases are TGTGCCAGCAGCCTGACAGGGGGCAACACTGAAGCTTTCTTT. The V and J genes are TRBV11-2 and TRBJ1-1; 10 nucleotides match TRBD1. V was clipped by 5 bases and J by 2 bases; unmatched bases: 2. CDR1 is SGHAT, CDR2 FQNNGV, per germline. CDR3 length: 14 amino acids.

This rearrangement joins TRBV6-5 to TRBJ1-1; 10 bases line up with TRBD1. J lost 4 bases, V lost 6 bases, and 5 bases had no gene match. Germline V CDR1 and CDR2: MNHEY, SVGAGI. The CDR3 has 14 amino acids. CDR3 residues: CASSRRTGGTEAFF. CDR3 nucleotide sequence: TGTGCCAGCAGCCGCAGGACAGGGGGCACTGAAGCTTTCTTT.

The rearrangement links TRBV21-1 to TRBJ1-2; the table's D call TRBD1 went unverified against the DNA. TRBV21-1 is a pseudogene locus. The CDR3 length is 15 residues. CDR3 region: CASSSIPGTGTGYTF. DNA for the CDR3: TGTGCCAGCAGCTCCATCCCCGGGACAGGGACCGGCTACACCTTC.

By proportion, this clone is large (0.1 to 1%). V usage is TRBV27 and J usage is TRBJ1-2; D gene ambiguous. The CDR3 runs to 13 residues. Germline V gene data show CDR1 as MNHEY and CDR2 as SMNVEV (reference sequence). The V end lost 5 bases, the J end lost 8 bases, and 15 bases lay between the germline ends. CDR3 residues: CASSPTLAGGYTF. The CDR3 DNA reads TGTGCCAGCAGTCCCACCTTAGCTGGGGGCTACACCTTC.

V usage is TRBV27 and J usage is TRBJ1-1; 8 bases map to TRBD1. This CDR3 is built from 12 residues. Germline V gives CDR1 MNHEY, CDR2 SMNVEV (reference sequence). Trimming at V came to 5 bases and at J to 4 bases, leaving 0 bases not matched to a gene. The CDR3 reads CASSTGGTEAFF. The CDR3 bases are TGTGCCAGCAGTACAGGGGGCACTGAAGCTTTCTTT.

CDR3 in DNA: TGTGCCAGCAGTATAGGTCGGGGGGGCAAAATCTGGAATCAGCCCCAGCATTTT. Translation: CASSIGRGGKIWNQPQHF. The chain combines TRBV2 with TRBJ1-5; TRBD1 might be the D (6 bases). The CDR3 length is 18 residues. With 5 bases removed from V and 4 bases from J, the gap between germline ends came to 24 bases. CDR1 is SNHLY and CDR2 is FYNNEI in the germline V gene. Based on the CDR3 plus reference TRBV2 and TRBJ1-5, the full variable domain is EPEVTQTPSHQVTQMGQEVILRCVPISNHLYFYWYRQILGQKVEFLVSFYNNEISEKSEIFDDQFSVERPDGSNFTLKIRSTKLEDSAMYFCASSIGRGGKIWNQPQHFGDGTRLSIL.

The rearrangement uses TRBV5-1 and TRBJ1-1; tentative D call: TRBD1 (6 bases). The germline V gene has CDR1 SGHRS and CDR2 YFSETQ. This CDR3 is 14 amino acids long. Trimming shortened V by 4 bases and J by 5 bases, and 15 bases separated the two germline ends. The CDR3 nucleotides read TGCGCCAGCAGCCACGGGGGCCGAGGAACTGAAGCTTTCTTT. It encodes CASSHGGRGTEAFF. Based on the CDR3 plus reference TRBV5-1 and TRBJ1-1, the full variable domain is KAGVTQTPRYLIKTRGQQVTLSCSPISGHRSVSWYQQTPGQGLQFLFEYFSETQRNKGNFPGRFSGRQFSNSRSEMNVSTLELGDSALYLCASSHGGRGTEAFFGQGTRLTVV.

The chain's CDR3 is CASSLGQASNQPQHF. The CDR3 region has the DNA TGTGCCAGCAGCTTAGGACAGGCGAGCAATCAGCCCCAGCATTTT. V usage is TRBV11-2 and J usage is TRBJ1-5; a weak D match, TRBD1 (6 bases). Germline V gene lookup returns CDR1 SGHAT and CDR2 FQNNGV. V gave up 1 base and J gave up 1 base, with 8 bases separating them. CDR3 length: 15 residues.

The chain has TRBV15 and TRBJ1-1; D is undetermined. The germline CDR1 and CDR2 sequences are LNHNV and YYDKDF (reference sequence). CDR3 length equals 12 residues. Deletions cut 3 bases from V and 1 base from J, with 3 bases between. Written as DNA, the CDR3 is TGTGCCACCAGCAGCCCGAACACTGAAGCTTTCTTT. This encodes CATSSPNTEAFF.